The next 32 T cell receptor beta chains were all read from a single sample in a study of cytomegalovirus exposure and HLA in healthy donors. A multiplex PCR was run with 60 Vbeta primers and 13 Jbeta primers. The table came from immunoSEQ multiplex PCR; TCRdb's copy has only in-frame clones and leaves some out. The repertoire table contains 100,000 to 150,000 clones. Sample: PBMCs. All receptors derive from a woman aged 40 to 50 in good health and CMV-seropositive.

The chain has TRBV9 and TRBJ2-1; 7 positions agree with TRBD2. Losses at the gene ends were 0 bases for V and 7 bases for J; bases not matched to a gene: 10. Germline V gene data show CDR1 as SGDLS and CDR2 as YYNGEE. CDR3 size: 16 residues. CDR3 sequence (DNA): TGTGCCAGCAGCGTAGTGGGGCGGAGGGAGGGGAATGAGCAGTTCTTC. It yields the protein CASSVVGRREGNEQFF. The whole variable domain, remainder taken from reference TRBV9 and TRBJ2-1, is DSGVTQTPKHLITATGQRVTLRCSPRSGDLSVYWYQQSLDQGLQFLIQYYNGEERAKGNILERFSAQQFPDLHSELNLSSLELGDSALYFCASSVVGRREGNEQFFGPGTRLTVL.

The V call is TRBV19, the J call TRBJ2-1; 11 nucleotides line up with TRBD2. Trimming removed 6 bases from V and 3 bases from J; junction bases left unmatched: 4. The CDR3 extends over 15 amino acids. In germline, CDR1 is LNHDA, CDR2 SQIVND (reference sequence). CDR3 sequence (DNA): TGTGCCAGTAGCCAGACTAGCGGGGACTACAATGAGCAGTTCTTC. It yields the protein CASSQTSGDYNEQFF.

The chain is built from TRBV27 and TRBJ1-5; TRBD1 aligns across 8 bases. This CDR3 contains 14 residues. The germline V gene has CDR1 MNHEY and CDR2 SMNVEV (reference sequence). The trim removed 4 bases at V and 6 bases at J, leaving 5 bases unmatched. The CDR3 protein is CASSSTDRGQPQHF. CDR3 in DNA: TGTGCCAGCAGTTCGACCGACAGGGGTCAGCCCCAGCATTTT.

The chain links TRBV27 to TRBJ2-7; 9 bases align to TRBD1. This CDR3 region has 15 residues. Germline loops: CDR1 MNHEY, CDR2 SMNVEV (reference sequence). The V segment lost 3 bases and the J segment 2 bases; nucleotides outside the gene matches: 5. CDR3 coding DNA: TGTGCCAGCAGTTTTTCCGGGACAGGGCCCTACGAGCAGTACTTC. Translating gives CASSFSGTGPYEQYF.

The chain has TRBV5-8 and TRBJ2-1, with D possibly matching TRBD2 (6 bases). Looked up from germline, CDR1 is SGHTS and CDR2 is YDEGEE. V lost 4 bases to trimming and J lost 0 bases, with 14 bases between them. The CDR3 loop spans 16 amino acids. CDR3 nucleotides: TGTGCCAGCAGCCCCGGAGGGCCGGGCTCCTACAATGAGCAGTTCTTC. Its translation is CASSPGGPGSYNEQFF.

This chain connects TRBV6-1 to TRBJ2-1, with 9 nucleotides matching TRBD1. The ends lost 0 bases at V and 5 bases at J; junction bases unmatched: 5. Germline V lookup: CDR1 MNHNS, CDR2 SASEGT. The CDR3 extends over 16 amino acids. The CDR3 nucleotides are TGTGCCAGCAGTGAAGCGCGGGACAGGGTTGACAATGAGCAGTTCTTC. The encoded protein is CASSEARDRVDNEQFF.

This chain's CDR3 is CASRGQGATGELFF. CDR3 DNA: TGTGCCAGCAGAGGACAGGGGGCAACCGGGGAGCTGTTTTTT. The chain is built from TRBV2 and TRBJ2-2; 11 nucleotides match TRBD1. This CDR3 is 14 amino acids long. Germline V gene lookup returns CDR1 SNHLY and CDR2 FYNNEI. Unmatched junction bases numbered 2, after V lost 6 bases and J lost 5 bases.

The chain combines TRBV10-2 with TRBJ2-7; 10 nucleotides line up with TRBD2. This CDR3 contains 15 residues. V dropped 2 bases and J dropped 3; count of bases not matched to a gene: 4. CDR1 and CDR2 (germline): WSHSY, SAAADI. The CDR3 DNA is TGCGCCAGCAGTGAGCTTCCTAGCGGGAGCTACGAGCAGTACTTC. It encodes CASSELPSGSYEQYF.

The V and J genes are TRBV6-1 and TRBJ2-3, with D perhaps matching TRBD2 (5 bases). Germline loops: CDR1 MNHNS, CDR2 SASEGT. The V end lost 6 bases, the J end lost 9 bases, and 13 bases lay between the germline ends. This CDR3 has 12 amino acids. CDR3 amino acids: CASRETTRTQYF. In DNA form, the CDR3 reads TGTGCCAGCAGGGAGACTACGAGAACGCAGTATTTT.

The chain employs TRBV21-1 and TRBJ2-2; TRBD1 is the table's D call, not checked against the DNA. TRBV21-1 is a documented pseudogene. The CDR3 runs to 16 residues. DNA of the CDR3: TGTGCCAGCAGCACTACTCCGGGACAAAGCACCGGGGAGCTGTTTTTT. Translated, it gives CASSTTPGQSTGELFF.

V and J are TRBV27 and TRBJ2-1, with D tentatively TRBD1 (5 bases). This CDR3 is built from 15 residues. Germline V lookup: CDR1 MNHEY, CDR2 SMNVEV (reference sequence). V was clipped by 6 bases and J by 6 bases, with 18 bases between them. CDR3 in DNA: TGTGCCAGCAGATCTACAGGCGGTTCCACCAATGAGCAGTTCTTC. Encoded protein: CASRSTGGSTNEQFF.

The chain has TRBV30 and TRBJ2-5; D gene uncertain. V was cut by 5 bases and J by 2 bases, with 9 bases left in between. CDR1 and CDR2 (germline): GTSNPN, SVGIG (reference sequence). This CDR3 spans 12 amino acids. The CDR3 DNA reads as TGTGCCTGGCGGTCACAGCAAGAGACCCAGTACTTC. This gives the protein CAWRSQQETQYF.

The chain recombines TRBV5-1 with TRBJ1-5; D perhaps matches TRBD1 (5 bases). The germline CDR1 and CDR2 sequences are SGHRS and YFSETQ. V was trimmed by 5 bases and J by 4 bases, leaving 10 bases between them. CDR3 length: 13 amino acids. The CDR3 protein is CASRGEANQPQHF. The CDR3 bases are TGCGCCAGCAGAGGGGAGGCGAATCAGCCCCAGCATTTT.

About this clone: The same CDR3 can be traced to other DNA sequences in this sample. This chain links TRBV5-4 with TRBJ2-1, with TRBD2 matching over 11 bases. V lost 0 bases to trimming and J lost 7 bases; unmatched junction nucleotides: 3. CDR3 length: 15 amino acids. From germline, CDR1 is SGHNT and CDR2 YYREEE (reference sequence). The CDR3 spells CASSLGLAGRNEQFF. The CDR3 DNA follows: TGTGCCAGCAGCTTGGGACTAGCGGGAAGGAATGAGCAGTTCTTC.

Points on this clone: One end of the junction varies from germline; a read error may be responsible. J is TRBJ1-5 and V is TRBV28, with D tentatively TRBD1 (5 bases). CDR1 is MDHEN and CDR2 is SYDVKM in the germline V gene. This CDR3 has 15 residues. The CDR3 here is CASSLVGDGNQLQHF. CDR3 nucleotides: TGTGCCAGCAGCCTAGTAGGGGATGGGAATCAGCTCCAGCATTTT.

The V gene is TRBV18, the J gene TRBJ1-1, with 9 bases fitting TRBD1. The V and J ends lost 3 bases and 5 bases, in that order; junction bases with no gene match: 16. From germline, CDR1 is KGHSH and CDR2 LQKENI. The CDR3 is 18 amino acids. CDR3 DNA: TGTGCCAGCTCACCCCGATCGATCGGGACAGGGAAGGGAACTGAAGCTTTCTTT. It codes for CASSPRSIGTGKGTEAFF.

The chain uses TRBV5-1 and TRBJ2-1; D perhaps matches TRBD2 (6 bases). In germline, CDR1 is SGHRS, CDR2 YFSETQ. V was clipped by 0 bases and J by 6 bases, with 16 bases between them. The CDR3 loop spans 16 amino acids. The CDR3 DNA is TGCGCCAGCAGCTTGGCCCGACTAGGGGTCTTCAATGAGCAGTTCTTC. Translating gives CASSLARLGVFNEQFF.

The chain recombines TRBV19 with TRBJ2-1, with a tentative D call TRBD1 (7 bases). The CDR3 length is 15 residues. V was cut by 6 bases and J by 5 bases, with 17 bases left in between. Germline V gene data show CDR1 as LNHDA and CDR2 as SQIVND (reference sequence). The CDR3 DNA sequence: TGTGCCAGTAGAATGGCAGGGGGAGGTGACAATGAGCAGTTCTTC. Translation gives CASRMAGGGDNEQFF.

The chain recombines TRBV14 with TRBJ1-1; 12 positions agree with TRBD1. The CDR3 totals 16 residues. The germline V gene has CDR1 SGHDN and CDR2 FVKESK. V lost 3 bases and J lost 6; bases outside the gene matches: 8. CDR3 region: CASSHRIGTGGPEAFF. As DNA, the CDR3 is TGTGCCAGCAGCCACCGCATCGGGACAGGGGGCCCTGAAGCTTTCTTT.

The chain couples TRBV30 to TRBJ1-1; D might be TRBD1 (5 bases). The germline V gene has CDR1 GTSNPN and CDR2 SVGIG (reference sequence). Trimming took 4 bases from V and 2 from J, leaving 8 bases between them. The CDR3 covers 12 residues. CDR3 residues: CAWKGVNTEAFF. The DNA for the CDR3 is TGTGCCTGGAAAGGGGTAAACACTGAAGCTTTCTTT.

On this clone itself: Additional DNA sequences in this sample encode the identical CDR3. V usage is TRBV27 and J usage is TRBJ2-7; D gene ambiguous. The CDR3 is made up of 14 amino acids. The V gene's germline CDR1 is MNHEY and CDR2 SMNVEV (reference sequence). Trimming removed 5 bases at V and 8 bases at J, with 19 bases between. The CDR3 loop reads CASSPDTPSVKQYF. The CDR3 nucleotides are TGTGCCAGCAGTCCCGACACCCCCTCCGTAAAGCAGTACTTC.

CDR3 in amino acids: CASSPYGSGGFYEQYF. The DNA of the CDR3 is TGTGCCAGCAGCCCTTACGGGTCAGGGGGCTTCTACGAGCAGTACTTC. V is TRBV5-4 and J is TRBJ2-7; 8 bases are shared with TRBD1. V lost 4 bases and J lost 3; bases outside the gene matches: 12. Germline values: CDR1 SGHNT, CDR2 YYREEE (reference sequence). The length of the CDR3 is 16 residues.

The chain has TRBV9 and TRBJ2-3; no clear D. The ends were cut back, 0 bases at V and 10 bases at J, with 12 bases in the middle. The CDR3 consists of 13 residues. CDR1 is SGDLS, CDR2 YYNGEE, per germline. The DNA for the CDR3 is TGTGCCAGCAGCGTAGATGGGCAGTTCTCGCAGTATTTT. Its protein product is CASSVDGQFSQYF.

V and J are TRBV4-1 and TRBJ2-7, with D possibly TRBD1 on 6 matching bases. The V and J ends lost 3 bases and 1 base respectively, with 13 bases between them. Germline CDR1 is MGHRA and CDR2 is YSYEKL. The CDR3 extends over 15 amino acids. The CDR3 reads CASSHGRGESYEQYF. CDR3 sequence (DNA): TGCGCCAGCAGCCATGGCAGGGGCGAATCCTACGAGCAGTACTTC.

CDR3 sequence: CASSINRRSSGNTIYF. In DNA form, the CDR3 reads TGTGCCAGCAGTATAAACAGGAGATCCTCTGGAAACACCATATATTTT. This rearrangement joins TRBV27 to TRBJ1-3; TRBD1 might be the D (5 bases). The CDR3 runs 16 residues. Trimming removed 5 bases at V and 0 bases at J, with 14 bases between. Germline CDR1 reads MNHEY; CDR2 reads SMNVEV (reference sequence).

The chain combines TRBV29-1 with TRBJ2-2; TRBD1 aligns across 9 bases. Per germline, CDR1 SQVTM and CDR2 ANQGSEA. J lost 7 bases, V lost 7 bases, and 7 bases had no gene match. The CDR3 is 13 amino acids. CDR3 bases: TGCAGCGGAAGGACAGGGGAAGGCGGGGAGCTGTTTTTT. It encodes CSGRTGEGGELFF.

V usage is TRBV6-6 and J usage is TRBJ2-7; 8 positions agree with TRBD2. The germline CDR1 and CDR2 sequences are MNHNY and SVGAGI (reference sequence). V lost 5 bases, J lost 2 bases, and 11 bases stayed unmatched. This CDR3 region has 16 residues. Here the CDR3 DNA reads TGTGCCAGCAGTACGTACGACGGGACTAGTGCCTACGAGCAGTACTTC. It translates to CASSTYDGTSAYEQYF.

The J gene is TRBJ2-2, the V gene TRBV9; D is ambiguous. This CDR3 comprises 14 residues. V lost 0 bases and J 1 base, leaving 4 bases between the germline ends. The V gene's germline CDR1 is SGDLS and CDR2 YYNGEE. The CDR3 DNA reads TGTGCCAGCAGCGTAGCAGAGAACACCGGGGAGCTGTTTTTT. This encodes CASSVAENTGELFF.

The chain combines TRBV30 with TRBJ1-2; TRBD1 is a possible D gene (6 bases). The CDR3 contains 12 residues. Looked up from germline, CDR1 is GTSNPN and CDR2 is SVGIG (reference sequence). V gave up 8 bases and J gave up 8 bases, with 18 bases separating them. CDR3 protein: CATTQGNRGYTF. The CDR3 DNA reads as TGTGCCACCACCCAGGGGAATCGAGGCTACACCTTC.

V gene TRBV7-2 combines with J gene TRBJ2-7; 11 positions agree with TRBD1. The germline CDR1 and CDR2 sequences are SGHTA and FQGNSA. V lost 5 bases to trimming and J lost 6 bases; unmatched junction nucleotides: 3. The length of the CDR3 is 13 residues. In nucleotides, the CDR3 is TGTGCCAGCAGCACGGGACAGGGGGGCGAGCAGTACTTC. Translating gives CASSTGQGGEQYF.

The chain couples TRBV25-1 to TRBJ2-3, with D hard to call. V was shortened by 5 bases and J by 0 bases, with 15 bases between the two germline ends. In germline, CDR1 is MGHDK, CDR2 SYGVNS. The length of the CDR3 is 16 residues. The CDR3 is CASSPPIGGSTDTQYF. In nucleotides, the CDR3 is TGTGCCAGCAGTCCCCCAATTGGCGGTAGCACAGATACGCAGTATTTT.

The chain couples TRBV7-8 to TRBJ2-3; TRBD2 matches 13 bases. V shed 5 bases and J 7 bases; nucleotides not matched to a gene: 21. This CDR3 has 20 residues. CDR1 SGHVS and CDR2 FQNEAQ come from the germline V gene. As DNA, the CDR3 is TGTGCCAGCAGCCCCCGCCGACTAGCGGGAGGTCCGCCCCCCCCGCATACGCAGTATTTT. It specifies CASSPRRLAGGPPPPHTQYF.